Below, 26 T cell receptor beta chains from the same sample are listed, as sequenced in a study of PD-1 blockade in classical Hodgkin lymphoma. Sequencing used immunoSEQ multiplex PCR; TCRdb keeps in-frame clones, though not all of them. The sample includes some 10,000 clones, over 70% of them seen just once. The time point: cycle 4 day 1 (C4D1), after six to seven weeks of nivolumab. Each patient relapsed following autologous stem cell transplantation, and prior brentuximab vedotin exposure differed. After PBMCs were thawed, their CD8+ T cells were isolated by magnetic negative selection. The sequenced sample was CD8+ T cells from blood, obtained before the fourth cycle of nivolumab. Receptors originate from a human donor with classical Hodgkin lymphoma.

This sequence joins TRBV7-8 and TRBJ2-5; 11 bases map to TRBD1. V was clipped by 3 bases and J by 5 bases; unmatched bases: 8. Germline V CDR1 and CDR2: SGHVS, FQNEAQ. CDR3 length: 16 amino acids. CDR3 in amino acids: CASSFVGQGAQETQYF. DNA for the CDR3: TGTGCCAGCAGCTTCGTCGGACAGGGGGCTCAGGAGACCCAGTACTTC.

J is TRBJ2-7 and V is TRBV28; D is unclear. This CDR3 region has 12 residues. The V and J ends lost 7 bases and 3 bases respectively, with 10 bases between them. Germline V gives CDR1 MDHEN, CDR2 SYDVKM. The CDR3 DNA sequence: TGTGCCAGCACCGAAGACGGCTACGAGCAGTACTTC. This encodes CASTEDGYEQYF.

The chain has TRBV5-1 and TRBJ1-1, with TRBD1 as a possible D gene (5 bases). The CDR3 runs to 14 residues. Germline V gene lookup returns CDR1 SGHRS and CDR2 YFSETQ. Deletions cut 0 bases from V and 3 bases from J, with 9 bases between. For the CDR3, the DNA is TGCGCCAGCAGCTTGGAGCAGGGATACACTGAAGCTTTCTTT. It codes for CASSLEQGYTEAFF.

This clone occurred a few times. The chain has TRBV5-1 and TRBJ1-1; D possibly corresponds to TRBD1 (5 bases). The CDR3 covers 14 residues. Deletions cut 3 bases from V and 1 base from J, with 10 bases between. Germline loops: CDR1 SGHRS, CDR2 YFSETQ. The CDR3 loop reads CASSWAGGNTEAFF. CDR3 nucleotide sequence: TGCGCCAGCAGCTGGGCCGGGGGGAACACTGAAGCTTTCTTT.

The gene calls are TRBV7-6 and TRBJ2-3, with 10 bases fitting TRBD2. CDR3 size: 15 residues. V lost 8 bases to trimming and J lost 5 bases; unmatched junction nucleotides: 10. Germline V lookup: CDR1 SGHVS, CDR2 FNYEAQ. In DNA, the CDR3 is TGTGCCAGCTCGGCAAGCGGGAGGGCCGGAGATACGCAGTATTTT. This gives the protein CASSASGRAGDTQYF.

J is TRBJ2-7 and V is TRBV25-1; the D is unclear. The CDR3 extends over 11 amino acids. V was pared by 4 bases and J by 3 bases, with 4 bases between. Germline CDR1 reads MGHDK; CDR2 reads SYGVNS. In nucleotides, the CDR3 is TGTGCCAGCAGTGTCGGCTACGAGCAGTACTTC. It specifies CASSVGYEQYF.

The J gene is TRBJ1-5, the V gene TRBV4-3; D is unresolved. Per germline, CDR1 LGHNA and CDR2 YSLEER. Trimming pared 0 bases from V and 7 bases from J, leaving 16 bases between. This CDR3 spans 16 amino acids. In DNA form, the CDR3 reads TGCGCCAGCAGCCAAGATTGGGAGGGAGGTAGGCAGCCCCAGCATTTT. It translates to CASSQDWEGGRQPQHF.

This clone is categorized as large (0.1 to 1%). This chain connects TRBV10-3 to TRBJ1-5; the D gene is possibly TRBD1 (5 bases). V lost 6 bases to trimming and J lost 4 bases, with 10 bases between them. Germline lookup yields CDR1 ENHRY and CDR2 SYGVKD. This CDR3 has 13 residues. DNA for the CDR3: TGTGCCATCAGGACAGAAGTGAATCAGCCCCAGCATTTT. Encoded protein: CAIRTEVNQPQHF.

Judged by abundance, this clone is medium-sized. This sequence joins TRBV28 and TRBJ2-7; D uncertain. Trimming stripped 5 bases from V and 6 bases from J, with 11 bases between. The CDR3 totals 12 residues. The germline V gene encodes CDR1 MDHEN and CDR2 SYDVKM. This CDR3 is CASSPPGREQYF. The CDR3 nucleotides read TGTGCCAGCAGTCCTCCTGGGCGCGAGCAGTACTTC.

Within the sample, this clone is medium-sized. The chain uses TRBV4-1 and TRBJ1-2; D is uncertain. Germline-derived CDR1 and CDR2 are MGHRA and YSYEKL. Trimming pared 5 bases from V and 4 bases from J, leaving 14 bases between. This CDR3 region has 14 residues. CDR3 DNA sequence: TGCGCCAGCAGCGCCCGGGAGCCGTTCTATGGCTACACCTTC. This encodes CASSAREPFYGYTF.

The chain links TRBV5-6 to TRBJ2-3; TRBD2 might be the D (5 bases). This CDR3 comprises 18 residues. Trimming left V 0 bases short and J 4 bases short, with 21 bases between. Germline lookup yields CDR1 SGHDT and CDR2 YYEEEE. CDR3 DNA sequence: TGTGCCAGCAGCTTGGGGAGGTATAGGATTAGGATGCCAGATACGCAGTATTTT. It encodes CASSLGRYRIRMPDTQYF.

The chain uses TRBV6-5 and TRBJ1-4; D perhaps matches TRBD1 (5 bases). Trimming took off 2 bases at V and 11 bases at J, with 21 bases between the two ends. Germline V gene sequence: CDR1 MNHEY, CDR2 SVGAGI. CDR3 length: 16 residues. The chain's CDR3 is CASSYPSRDRTWKLFF. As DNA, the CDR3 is TGTGCCAGCAGTTACCCATCGAGGGACCGGACGTGGAAACTGTTTTTT.

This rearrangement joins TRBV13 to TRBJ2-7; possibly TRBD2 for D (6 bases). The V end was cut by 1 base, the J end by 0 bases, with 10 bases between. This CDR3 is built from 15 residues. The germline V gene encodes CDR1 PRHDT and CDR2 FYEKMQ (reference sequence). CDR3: CASSLEGGNSYEQYF. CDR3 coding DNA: TGTGCCAGCAGCTTAGAGGGAGGAAACTCCTACGAGCAGTACTTC. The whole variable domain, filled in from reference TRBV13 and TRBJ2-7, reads AAGVIQSPRHLIKEKRETATLKCYPIPRHDTVYWYQQGPGQDPQFLISFYEKMQSDKGSIPDRFSAQQFSDYHSELNMSSLELGDSALYFCASSLEGGNSYEQYFGPGTRLTVT.

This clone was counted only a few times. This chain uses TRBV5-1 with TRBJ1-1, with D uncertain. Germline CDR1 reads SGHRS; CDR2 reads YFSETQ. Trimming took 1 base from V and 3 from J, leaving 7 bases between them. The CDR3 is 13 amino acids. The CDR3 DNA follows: TGCGCCAGCAGCTTGTTTGGTTACACTGAAGCTTTCTTT. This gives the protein CASSLFGYTEAFF.

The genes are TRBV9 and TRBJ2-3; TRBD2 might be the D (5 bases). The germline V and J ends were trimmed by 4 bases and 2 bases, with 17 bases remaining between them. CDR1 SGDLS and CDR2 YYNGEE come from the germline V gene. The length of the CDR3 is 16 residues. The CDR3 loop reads CASSPTGRDPTDTQYF. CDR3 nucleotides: TGTGCCAGCAGCCCTACGGGAAGGGATCCCACAGATACGCAGTATTTT.

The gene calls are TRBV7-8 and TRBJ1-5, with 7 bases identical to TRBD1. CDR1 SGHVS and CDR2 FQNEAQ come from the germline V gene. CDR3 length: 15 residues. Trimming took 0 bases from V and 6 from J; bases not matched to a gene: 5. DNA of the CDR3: TGTGCCAGCAGCTTAGCGTTAGGGGGCTTTCAGCCCCAGCATTTT. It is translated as CASSLALGGFQPQHF.

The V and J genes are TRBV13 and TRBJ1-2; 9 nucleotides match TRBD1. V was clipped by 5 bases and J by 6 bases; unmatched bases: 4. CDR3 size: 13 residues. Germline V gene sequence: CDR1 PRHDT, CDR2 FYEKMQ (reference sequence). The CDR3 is CASSDGQGNGYTF. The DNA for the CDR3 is TGTGCCAGCAGCGACGGACAGGGGAATGGCTACACCTTC.

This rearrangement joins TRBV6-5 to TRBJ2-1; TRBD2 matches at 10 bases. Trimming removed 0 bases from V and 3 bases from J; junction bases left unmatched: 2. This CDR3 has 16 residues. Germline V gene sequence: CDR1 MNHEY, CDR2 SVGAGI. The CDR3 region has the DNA TGTGCCAGCAGTTACTCTACTAGCGGGATCTACAATGAGCAGTTCTTC. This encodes CASSYSTSGIYNEQFF.

The CDR3 loop reads CASSPWDRSRSGANVLTF. The CDR3 coding sequence is TGTGCCAGCAGCCCGTGGGACAGATCCCGCTCTGGGGCCAACGTCCTGACTTTC. The chain couples TRBV4-2 to TRBJ2-6; 7 nucleotides match TRBD1. V was pared by 4 bases and J by 0 bases, with 9 bases of the junction left unmatched. Germline-derived CDR1 and CDR2 are LGHNA and YNFKEQ. The CDR3 totals 18 residues.

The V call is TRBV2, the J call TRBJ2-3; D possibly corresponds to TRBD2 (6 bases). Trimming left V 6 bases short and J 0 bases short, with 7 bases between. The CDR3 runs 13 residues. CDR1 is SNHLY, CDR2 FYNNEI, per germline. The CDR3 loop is CASRSGSTDTQYF. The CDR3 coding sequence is TGTGCCAGCAGGAGCGGGAGCACAGATACGCAGTATTTT.

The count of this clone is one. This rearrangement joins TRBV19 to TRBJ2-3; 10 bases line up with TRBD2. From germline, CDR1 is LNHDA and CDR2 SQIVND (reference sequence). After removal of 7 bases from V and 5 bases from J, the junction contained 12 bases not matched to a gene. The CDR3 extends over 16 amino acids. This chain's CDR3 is CASMESGRAWGDTQYF. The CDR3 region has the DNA TGTGCCAGTATGGAGAGCGGGAGGGCCTGGGGAGATACGCAGTATTTT.

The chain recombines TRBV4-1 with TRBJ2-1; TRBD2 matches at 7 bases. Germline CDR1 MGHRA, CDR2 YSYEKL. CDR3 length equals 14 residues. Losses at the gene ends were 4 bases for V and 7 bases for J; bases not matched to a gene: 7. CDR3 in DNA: TGCGCCAGCAGCCCTTGGAACGGGGGGAATGAGCAGTTCTTC. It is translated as CASSPWNGGNEQFF.

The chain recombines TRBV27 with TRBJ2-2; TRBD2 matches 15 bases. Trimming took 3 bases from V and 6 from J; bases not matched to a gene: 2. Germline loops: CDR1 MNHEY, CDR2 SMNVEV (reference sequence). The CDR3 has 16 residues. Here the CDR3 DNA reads TGTGCCAGCAGTTTCGGACTAGCGGGGGGGCCCGGGGAGCTGTTTTTT. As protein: CASSFGLAGGPGELFF.

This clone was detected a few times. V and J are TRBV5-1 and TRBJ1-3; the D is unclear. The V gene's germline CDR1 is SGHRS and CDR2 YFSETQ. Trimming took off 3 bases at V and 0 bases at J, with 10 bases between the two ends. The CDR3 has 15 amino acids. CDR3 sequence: CASSYDIISGNTIYF. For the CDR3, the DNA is TGCGCCAGCAGCTACGACATCATCTCTGGAAACACCATATATTTT.

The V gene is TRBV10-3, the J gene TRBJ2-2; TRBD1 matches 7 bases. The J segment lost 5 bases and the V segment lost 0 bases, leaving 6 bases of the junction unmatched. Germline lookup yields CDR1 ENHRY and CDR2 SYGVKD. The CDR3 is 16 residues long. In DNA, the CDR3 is TGTGCCATCAGTGAGTCACCAGGGGGACGTACCGGGGAGCTGTTTTTT. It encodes CAISESPGGRTGELFF.

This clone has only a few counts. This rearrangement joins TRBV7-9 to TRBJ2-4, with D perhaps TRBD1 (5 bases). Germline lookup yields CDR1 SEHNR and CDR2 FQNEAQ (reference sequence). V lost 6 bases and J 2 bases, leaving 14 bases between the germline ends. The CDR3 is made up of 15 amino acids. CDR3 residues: CASRSAAGSKNIQYF. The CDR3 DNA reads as TGTGCCAGCAGATCCGCCGCAGGGTCCAAAAACATTCAGTACTTC.